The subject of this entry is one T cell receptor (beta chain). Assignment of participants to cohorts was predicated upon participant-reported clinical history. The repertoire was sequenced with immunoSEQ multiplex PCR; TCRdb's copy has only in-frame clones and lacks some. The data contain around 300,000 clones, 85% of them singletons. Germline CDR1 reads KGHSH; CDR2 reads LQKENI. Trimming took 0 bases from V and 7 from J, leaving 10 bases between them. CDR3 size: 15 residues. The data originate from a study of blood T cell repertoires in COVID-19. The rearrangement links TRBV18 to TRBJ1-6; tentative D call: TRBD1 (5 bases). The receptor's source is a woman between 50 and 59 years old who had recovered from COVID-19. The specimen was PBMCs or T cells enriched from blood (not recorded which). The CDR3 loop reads CASSPPGGVNSPLHF. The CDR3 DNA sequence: TGTGCCAGCTCACCACCGGGGGGAGTAAATTCACCCCTCCACTTT.